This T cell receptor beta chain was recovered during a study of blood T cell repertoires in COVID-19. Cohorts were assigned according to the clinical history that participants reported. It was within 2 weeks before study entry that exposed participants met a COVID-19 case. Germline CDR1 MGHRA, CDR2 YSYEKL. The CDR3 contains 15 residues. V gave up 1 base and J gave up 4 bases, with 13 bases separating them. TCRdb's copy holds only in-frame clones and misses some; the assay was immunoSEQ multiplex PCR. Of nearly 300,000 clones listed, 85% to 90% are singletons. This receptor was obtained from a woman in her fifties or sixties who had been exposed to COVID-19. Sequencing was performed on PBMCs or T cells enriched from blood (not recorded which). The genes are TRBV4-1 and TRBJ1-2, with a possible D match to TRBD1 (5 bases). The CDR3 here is CASSQGTPGGYGYTF. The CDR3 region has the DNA TGCGCCAGCAGCCAAGGGACTCCCGGGGGCTATGGCTACACCTTC.